This T cell receptor beta chain was sequenced during a study of T cells after yellow fever vaccination. Study observations and caveats: Relatively few clonotypes were ones that appeared in both CD4 and CD8 compartments.

Via MiXCR, TCRdb re-called the 5' RACE reads, giving one row per CDR3 protein. The sample has about 300,000 distinct CDR3 sequences, around 9.3% seen once. The CDR3 contains 17 residues. Germline assignment: CDR1 DFQATT and CDR2 SNEGSKA (reference sequence). V was shortened by 6 bases and J by 0 bases, with 22 bases between the two germline ends. The table lists this clonotype with a few counts. The antigen is unknown. The sequences come from CD4+ T cells sorted from PBMCs, collected 5 days after the yellow fever booster vaccination. The receptor's source is a man aged 18 to 29 who received the YFV17D yellow fever vaccine. This chain links TRBV20-1 with TRBJ2-3, with TRBD2 as a possible D gene (6 bases). The CDR3 spells CSATRLTRLASTDTQYF. CDR3 sequence (DNA): TGCAGTGCCACACGCCTAACACGGCTAGCGAGCACAGATACGCAGTATTTT.